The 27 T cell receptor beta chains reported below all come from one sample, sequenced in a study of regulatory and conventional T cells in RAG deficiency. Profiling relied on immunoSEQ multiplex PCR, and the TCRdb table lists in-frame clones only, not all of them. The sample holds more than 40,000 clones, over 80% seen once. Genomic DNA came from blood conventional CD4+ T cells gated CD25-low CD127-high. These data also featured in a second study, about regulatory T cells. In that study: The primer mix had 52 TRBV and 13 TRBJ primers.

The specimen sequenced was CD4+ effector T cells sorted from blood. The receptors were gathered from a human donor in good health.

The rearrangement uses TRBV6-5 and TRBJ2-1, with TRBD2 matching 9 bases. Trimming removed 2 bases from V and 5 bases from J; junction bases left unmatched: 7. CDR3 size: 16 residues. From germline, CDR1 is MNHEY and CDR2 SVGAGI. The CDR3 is CASSYRGGGGNNEQFF. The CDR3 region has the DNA TGTGCCAGCAGTTACCGAGGCGGGGGGGGGAACAATGAGCAGTTCTTC.

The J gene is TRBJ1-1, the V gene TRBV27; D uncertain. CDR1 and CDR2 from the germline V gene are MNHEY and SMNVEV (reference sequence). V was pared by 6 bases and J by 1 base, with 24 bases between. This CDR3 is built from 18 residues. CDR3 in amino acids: CASSRNRESVLGNTEAFF. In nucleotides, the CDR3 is TGTGCCAGCAGCCGGAATCGGGAGTCGGTATTAGGGAACACTGAAGCTTTCTTT.

CDR3: CASAQDTNQPQHF. The CDR3 DNA is TGTGCCAGCGCACAGGATACTAATCAGCCCCAGCATTTT. The V gene is TRBV2, the J gene TRBJ1-5; TRBD1 is a possible D gene (5 bases). The CDR3 has 13 amino acids. The V gene's germline CDR1 is SNHLY and CDR2 FYNNEI. V gave up 8 bases and J gave up 4 bases, with 12 bases separating them.

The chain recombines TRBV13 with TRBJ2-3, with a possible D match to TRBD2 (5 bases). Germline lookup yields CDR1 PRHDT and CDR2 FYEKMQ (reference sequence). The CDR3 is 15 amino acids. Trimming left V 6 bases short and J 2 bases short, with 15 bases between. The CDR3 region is CASSVGGNPTDTQYF. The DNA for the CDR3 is TGTGCCAGCAGTGTTGGAGGAAATCCCACAGATACGCAGTATTTT.

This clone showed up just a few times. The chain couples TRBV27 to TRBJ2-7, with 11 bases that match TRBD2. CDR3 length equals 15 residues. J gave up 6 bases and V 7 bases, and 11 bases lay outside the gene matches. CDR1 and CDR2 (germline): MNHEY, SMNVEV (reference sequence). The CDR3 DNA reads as TGTGCCAGCACCATTAGCGGGGGGGCCGTCGTCGAGCAGTACTTC. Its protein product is CASTISGGAVVEQYF.

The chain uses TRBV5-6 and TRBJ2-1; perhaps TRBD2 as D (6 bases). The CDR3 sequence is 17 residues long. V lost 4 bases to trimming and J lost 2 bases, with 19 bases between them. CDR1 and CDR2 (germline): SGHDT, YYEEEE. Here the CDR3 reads CASSRDAGLYTYNEQFF. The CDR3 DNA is TGTGCCAGCAGCCGGGATGCAGGACTATACACCTACAATGAGCAGTTCTTC.

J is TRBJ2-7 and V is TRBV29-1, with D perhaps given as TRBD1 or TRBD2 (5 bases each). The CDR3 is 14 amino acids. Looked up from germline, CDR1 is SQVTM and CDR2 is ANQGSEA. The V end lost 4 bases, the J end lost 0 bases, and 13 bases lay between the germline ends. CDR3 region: CSVGRDSGSYEQYF. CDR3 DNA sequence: TGCAGCGTTGGCCGCGACAGCGGCTCCTACGAGCAGTACTTC.

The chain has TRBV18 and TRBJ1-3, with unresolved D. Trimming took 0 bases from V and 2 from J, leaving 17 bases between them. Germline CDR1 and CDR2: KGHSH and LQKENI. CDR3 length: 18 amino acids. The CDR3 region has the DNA TGTGCCAGCTCACCACCAAAGGGTGGGCCCCAGACTGGAAACACCATATATTTT. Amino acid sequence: CASSPPKGGPQTGNTIYF.

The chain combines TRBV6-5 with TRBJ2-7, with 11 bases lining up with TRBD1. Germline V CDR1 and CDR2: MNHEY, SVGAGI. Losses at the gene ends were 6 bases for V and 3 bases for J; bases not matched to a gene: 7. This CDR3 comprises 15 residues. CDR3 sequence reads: CASRDPGTGGYEQYF. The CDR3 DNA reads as TGTGCCAGCAGGGATCCCGGGACAGGGGGCTACGAGCAGTACTTC.

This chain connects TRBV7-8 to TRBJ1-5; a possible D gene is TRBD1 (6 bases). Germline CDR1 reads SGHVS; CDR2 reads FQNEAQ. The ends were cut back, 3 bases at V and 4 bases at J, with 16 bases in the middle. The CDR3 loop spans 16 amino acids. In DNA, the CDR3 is TGTGCCAGCAGCTTTGGGGCCGGGACAATGAATCAGCCCCAGCATTTT. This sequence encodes CASSFGAGTMNQPQHF.

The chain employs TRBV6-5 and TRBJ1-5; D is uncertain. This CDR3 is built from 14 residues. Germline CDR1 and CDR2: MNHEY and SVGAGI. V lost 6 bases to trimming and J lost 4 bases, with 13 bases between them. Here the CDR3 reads CASRPGRLNQPQHF. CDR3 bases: TGTGCCAGCAGGCCGGGGAGGCTAAATCAGCCCCAGCATTTT.

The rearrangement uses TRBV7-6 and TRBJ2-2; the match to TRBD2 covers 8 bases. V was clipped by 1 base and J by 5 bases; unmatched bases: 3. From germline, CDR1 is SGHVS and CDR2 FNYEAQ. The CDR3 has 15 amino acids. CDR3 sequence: CASSLGSGGTGELFF. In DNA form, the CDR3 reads TGTGCCAGCAGCTTAGGCTCGGGGGGGACCGGGGAGCTGTTTTTT.

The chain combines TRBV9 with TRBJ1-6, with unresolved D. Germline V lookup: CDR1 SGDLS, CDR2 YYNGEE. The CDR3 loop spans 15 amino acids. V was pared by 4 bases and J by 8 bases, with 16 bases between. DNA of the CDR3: TGTGCCAGCAGCCCACTCGGGGATAAGGATTCACCCCTCCACTTT. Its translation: CASSPLGDKDSPLHF.

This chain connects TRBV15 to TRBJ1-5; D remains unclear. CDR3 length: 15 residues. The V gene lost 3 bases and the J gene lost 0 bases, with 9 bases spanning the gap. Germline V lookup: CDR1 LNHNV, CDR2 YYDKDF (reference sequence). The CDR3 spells CATSSKVYSNQPQHF. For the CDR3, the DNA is TGTGCCACCAGCAGCAAGGTCTATAGCAATCAGCCCCAGCATTTT.

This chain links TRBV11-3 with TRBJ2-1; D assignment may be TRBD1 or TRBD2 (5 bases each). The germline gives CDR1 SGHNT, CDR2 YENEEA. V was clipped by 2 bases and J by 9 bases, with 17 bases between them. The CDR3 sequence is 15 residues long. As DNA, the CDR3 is TGTGCCAGCAGCTTAACCGGGACCACAACCGGTGAGCAGTTCTTC. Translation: CASSLTGTTTGEQFF.

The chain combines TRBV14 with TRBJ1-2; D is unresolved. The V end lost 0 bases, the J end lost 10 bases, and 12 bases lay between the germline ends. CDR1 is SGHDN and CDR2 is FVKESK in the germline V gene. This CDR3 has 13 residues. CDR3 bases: TGTGCCAGCAGCCAAGACGTGACTCGGGACTACACCTTC. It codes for CASSQDVTRDYTF.

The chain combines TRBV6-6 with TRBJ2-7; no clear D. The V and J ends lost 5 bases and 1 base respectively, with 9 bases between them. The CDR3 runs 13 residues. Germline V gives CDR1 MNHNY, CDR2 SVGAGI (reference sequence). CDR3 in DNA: TGTGCCAGCAGTGCAGTCCCTTCCTACGAGCAGTACTTC. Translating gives CASSAVPSYEQYF.

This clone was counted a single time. CDR3 loop: CASSLTVGAPNTEAFF. In DNA, the CDR3 is TGTGCCAGCAGCTTAACCGTAGGGGCCCCGAACACTGAAGCTTTCTTT. The V gene is TRBV7-3, the J gene TRBJ1-1, with D possibly being TRBD1 (5 bases). Germline values: CDR1 SGHTA, CDR2 FQGTGA. V lost 0 bases and J 1 base, leaving 12 bases between the germline ends. This CDR3 is built from 16 residues.

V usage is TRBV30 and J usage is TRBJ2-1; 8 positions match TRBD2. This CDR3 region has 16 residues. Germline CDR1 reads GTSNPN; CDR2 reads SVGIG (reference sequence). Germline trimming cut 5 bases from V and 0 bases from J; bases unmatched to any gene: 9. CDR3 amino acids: CAWSTSVTSSYNEQFF. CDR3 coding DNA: TGTGCCTGGTCGACTAGCGTAACCAGCTCCTACAATGAGCAGTTCTTC.

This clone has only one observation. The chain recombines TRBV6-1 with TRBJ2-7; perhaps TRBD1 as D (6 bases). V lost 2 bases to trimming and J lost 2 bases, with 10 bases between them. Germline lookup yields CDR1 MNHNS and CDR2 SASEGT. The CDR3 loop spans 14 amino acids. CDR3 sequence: CASSERAGAYEQYF. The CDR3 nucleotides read TGTGCCAGCAGTGAAAGGGCAGGGGCCTACGAGCAGTACTTC.

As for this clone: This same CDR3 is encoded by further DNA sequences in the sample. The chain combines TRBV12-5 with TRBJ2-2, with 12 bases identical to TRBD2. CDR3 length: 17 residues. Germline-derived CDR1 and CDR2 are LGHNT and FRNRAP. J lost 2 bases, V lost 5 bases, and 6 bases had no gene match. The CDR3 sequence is CASGPGTSGHNTGELFF. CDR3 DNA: TGTGCTAGTGGTCCAGGGACTAGCGGGCATAACACCGGGGAGCTGTTTTTT.

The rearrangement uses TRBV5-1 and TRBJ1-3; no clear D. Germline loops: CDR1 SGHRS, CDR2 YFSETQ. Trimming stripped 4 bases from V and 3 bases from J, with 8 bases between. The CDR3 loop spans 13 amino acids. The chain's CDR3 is CASSGEFGNTIYF. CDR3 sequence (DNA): TGCGCCAGCAGCGGGGAATTTGGAAACACCATATATTTT.

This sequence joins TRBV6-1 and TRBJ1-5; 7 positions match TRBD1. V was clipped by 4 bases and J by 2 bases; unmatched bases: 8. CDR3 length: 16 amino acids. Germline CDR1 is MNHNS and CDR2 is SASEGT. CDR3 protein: CASSARQGGGNQPQHF. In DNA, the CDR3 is TGTGCCAGCAGTGCTCGGCAGGGGGGCGGCAATCAGCCCCAGCATTTT.

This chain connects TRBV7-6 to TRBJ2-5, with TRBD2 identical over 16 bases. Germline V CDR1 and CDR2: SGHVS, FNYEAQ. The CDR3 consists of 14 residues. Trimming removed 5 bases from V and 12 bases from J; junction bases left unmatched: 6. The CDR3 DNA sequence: TGTGCCAGCAGCGGGACTAGCGGGGGGGAGAGTGAGTACTTC. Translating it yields CASSGTSGGESEYF. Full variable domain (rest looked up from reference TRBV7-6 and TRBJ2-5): GAGVSQSPRYKVTKRGQDVALRCDPISGHVSLYWYRQALGQGPEFLTYFNYEAQQDKSGLPNDRFSAERPEGSISTLTIQRTEQRDSAMYRCASSGTSGGESEYFGPGTRLLVL.

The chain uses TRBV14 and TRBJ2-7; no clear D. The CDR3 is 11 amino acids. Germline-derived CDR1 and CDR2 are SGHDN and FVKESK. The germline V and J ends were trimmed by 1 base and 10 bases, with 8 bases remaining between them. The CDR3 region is CASSQGQIQYF. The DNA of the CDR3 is TGTGCCAGCAGCCAAGGGCAGATTCAGTACTTC.

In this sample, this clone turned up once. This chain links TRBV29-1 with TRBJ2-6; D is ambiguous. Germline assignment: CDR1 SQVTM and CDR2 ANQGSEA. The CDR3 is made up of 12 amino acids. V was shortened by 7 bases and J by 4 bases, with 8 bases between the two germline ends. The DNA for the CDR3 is TGCAGCGCCGTCTCAGGGGCCAACGTCCTGACTTTC. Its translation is CSAVSGANVLTF. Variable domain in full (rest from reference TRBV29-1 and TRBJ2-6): SAVISQKPSRDICQRGTSLTIQCQVDSQVTMMFWYRQQPGQSLTLIATANQGSEATYESGFVIDKFPISRPNLTFSTLTVSNMSPEDSSIYLCSAVSGANVLTFGAGSRLTVL.

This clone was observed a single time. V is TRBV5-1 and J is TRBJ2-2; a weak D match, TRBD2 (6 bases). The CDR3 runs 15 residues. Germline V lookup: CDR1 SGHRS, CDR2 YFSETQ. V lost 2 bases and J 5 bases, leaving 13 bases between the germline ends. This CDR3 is CASSFWTMPTGELFF. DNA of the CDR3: TGCGCCAGCAGCTTTTGGACTATGCCTACCGGGGAGCTGTTTTTT.